These T cell receptor beta chains were read from a single sample in a study of blood T cell repertoires in COVID-19. The repertoire was sequenced with immunoSEQ multiplex PCR; TCRdb's copy has only in-frame clones and lacks some. The sample carries around 100,000 clones, around 80% recorded once. Input material: peripheral blood. These receptors were collected from a man aged 65 to 85 with active or convalescent COVID-19. Both conserved end residues are part of each CDR3. A D gene is named only where the DNA matches it firmly. Size values are once, few and many counts, or a class for expanded clones, and some rows have none.

.,TRBV10-3,TRBD2,TRBJ2-5,CAISEWTSVQETQYF,TGTGCCATCAGTGAGTGGACTAGCGTACAAGAGACCCAGTACTTC
.,TRBV11-2,TRBD1,TRBJ1-1,CASSYTGGRAEAFF,TGTGCCAGCAGTTACACAGGGGGCCGAGCTGAAGCTTTCTTT
few,TRBV4-1,.,TRBJ1-6,CASSQDRATPLHF,TGCGCCAGCAGCCAAGATCGAGCTACACCCCTCCACTTT
once,TRBV5-1,.,TRBJ2-1,CASSLDGSLQNEQFF,TGCGCCAGCAGCTTGGACGGGAGTTTACAAAATGAGCAGTTCTTC
.,TRBV9,TRBD1,TRBJ1-4,CASSVGADGTGVEKLFF,TGTGCCAGCAGCGTAGGAGCGGACGGGACAGGGGTAGAAAAACTGTTTTTT
once,TRBV2,.,TRBJ1-1,CASSGVSGAEAFF,TGTGCCAGCAGTGGAGTTTCGGGGGCTGAAGCTTTCTTT
.,TRBV10-1,TRBD1,TRBJ2-2,CASGRGQGWTGELFF,TGCGCCAGCGGCCGCGGACAGGGATGGACCGGGGAGCTGTTTTTT
.,TRBV6-5,.,TRBJ2-1,CASRGVGVYNEQFF,TGTGCCAGCAGGGGTGTGGGAGTCTACAATGAGCAGTTCTTC
.,TRBV28,.,TRBJ1-2,CASTAPRDYGYTF,TGTGCCAGCACCGCCCCCCGGGACTATGGCTACACCTTC
few,TRBV28,TRBD1,TRBJ1-5,CASNPGQGEDSNQPQHF,TGTGCCAGCAATCCAGGACAGGGTGAGGATAGCAATCAGCCCCAGCATTTT
.,TRBV24-1,.,TRBJ2-2,CATSYHTNPTGELFF,TGTGCCACCAGTTATCACACAAATCCCACCGGGGAGCTGTTTTTT
.,TRBV15,TRBD1,TRBJ1-4,CATSRGLDEKLFF,TGTGCCACCAGTAGGGGGCTGGATGAAAAACTGTTTTTT
once,TRBV3-1/TRBV3-2,TRBD2,TRBJ2-2,CASSQESGRAGELFF,TGTGCCAGCAGCCAAGAAAGCGGGAGGGCCGGGGAGCTGTTTTTT
.,TRBV5-6,.,TRBJ1-6,CASSLGGTANSPLHF,TGTGCCAGCAGCTTGGGGGGGACTGCCAATTCACCCCTCCACTTT